The clone carrying this TCR beta chain was detected a few times. Its target is unknown. TCRdb keeps only in-frame clones here, not all; method: immunoSEQ multiplex PCR. The sample holds hundreds of thousands of clones, under 80% seen once. This specimen comes from a study of shared clonotypes between healthy human individuals. About the research overall: The plates for each donor numbered three CD4 naive, three CD4 memory, two CD8 naive and one CD8 memory.

Overall study findings and caveats: Roughly 5% of naive CD4 clonotypes were common to several donors. Non-shared clonotypes were found to have lower generation probabilities than the clonotypes that were shared by all four of the sorted-subset donors. Memory subsets generally showed smaller estimated richness than naive subsets did.

The receptor was isolated from a woman aged 25 to 39 in good health. Input material: memory CD4+ T cells sorted from blood. As to subset: CD45RA-negative fraction.

CDR3 in DNA: TGTGCCAGCAGCTTAGGCCGGGGCAAAAAACTGTTTTTT. This gives the protein CASSLGRGKKLFF. The chain combines TRBV13 with TRBJ1-4, with D possibly being TRBD1 (5 bases). Per the germline V gene, CDR1 is PRHDT and CDR2 is FYEKMQ (reference sequence). The V gene lost 0 bases and the J gene lost 9 bases, with 8 bases spanning the gap. This CDR3 comprises 13 residues.